This T cell receptor beta chain originates from a study of shared clonotypes between healthy human individuals. Assay used: immunoSEQ multiplex PCR; TCRdb lists only in-frame clones, some missing. The table has millions of clones, approximately 94% seen once. The V segment lost 5 bases and the J segment 3 bases; nucleotides outside the gene matches: 4. CDR1 is SNHLY and CDR2 is FYNNEI in the germline V gene. This CDR3 has 14 residues. Terminally differentiated effector memory CD45RA+ cells were left out of the naive CD8 fraction, which was CD45RO-negative and positively selected for CCR7. The sample was naive CD8+ T cells sorted from blood. The chain recombines TRBV2 with TRBJ2-1; 7 nucleotides match TRBD2. The clonotype comes from a man between 18 and 29 years old in good health. This chain's CDR3 is CASSKRELYNEQFF. Written as DNA, the CDR3 is TGTGCCAGCAGTAAGCGGGAACTCTACAATGAGCAGTTCTTC.